These 24 T cell receptor beta chains originate from one sample sequenced in a study of T and B cells in COVID-19 patients. BIOMED2 TRB-A/B primer pools were used in multiplex TRB PCR. One entry per CDR3 protein, called by TCRdb with MiXCR from the multiplex PCR reads. The repertoire holds 8,000 to 10,000 distinct CDR3 sequences, with 25% to 35% as singletons. TRB was amplified from roughly 250-500 ng of blood genomic DNA. Sequencing was performed on blood. Receptors originate from a human donor with active COVID-19.

Judged by abundance, this clonotype is medium-sized (0.01 to 0.1%). The rearrangement joins TRBV19 to TRBJ2-5; 7 bases are a match to TRBD1. Germline CDR1 LNHDA, CDR2 SQIVND (reference sequence). Unmatched junction bases numbered 10, after V lost 1 base and J lost 5 bases. CDR3 length: 16 residues. The CDR3 region is CASSIGTGDIGETQYF. In nucleotides, the CDR3 is TGTGCCAGTAGTATAGGGACAGGCGATATCGGGGAGACCCAGTACTTC.

By sample share, this clonotype is medium-sized. The chain is built from TRBV19 and TRBJ2-3; 10 positions match TRBD2. The CDR3 runs to 15 residues. V shed 4 bases and J 2 bases; nucleotides not matched to a gene: 3. The germline CDR1 and CDR2 sequences are LNHDA and SQIVND (reference sequence). CDR3 bases: TGTGCCAGTAGTAGTAGCGGGGGGAACACAGATACGCAGTATTTT. This translates into CASSSSGGNTDTQYF.

The rearrangement joins TRBV4-3 to TRBJ2-1; 8 nucleotides align to TRBD2. Germline CDR1 is LGHNA and CDR2 is YSLEER. The junction had 8 bases not matched to a gene; V was cut back by 1 base and J by 9 bases. The CDR3 sequence is 15 residues long. The CDR3 loop is CASSQGGGSSSEQFF. The CDR3 region has the DNA TGCGCCAGCAGCCAAGGCGGGGGGTCTAGTAGTGAGCAGTTCTTC.

The V gene is TRBV20-1, the J gene TRBJ1-6; D is uncertain. Per germline, CDR1 DFQATT and CDR2 SNEGSKA (reference sequence). V lost 1 base to trimming and J lost 1 base, with 5 bases between them. CDR3 length: 14 residues. In nucleotides, the CDR3 is TGCAGTGCTAGAGCGGGATCCTATAATTCACCCCTCCACTTT. Translation gives CSARAGSYNSPLHF.

This chain uses TRBV6-2 or TRBV6-3 with TRBJ2-1; possibly TRBD2 for D (5 bases). Germline lookup yields CDR1 MNHEY and CDR2 SVGEGT. The CDR3 is 13 amino acids. The CDR3 here is CAARWWGVNEQFF. DNA for the CDR3: TGTGCTGCCAGGTGGTGGGGAGTCAATGAGCAGTTCTTC.

The chain links TRBV19 to TRBJ2-5; 7 bases fit TRBD1. CDR1 is LNHDA, CDR2 SQIVND, per germline (reference sequence). The CDR3 totals 15 residues. The V and J ends lost 6 bases and 5 bases, in that order; junction bases with no gene match: 12. CDR3 sequence (DNA): TGTGCCAGTAGCTATTCTCGGACAGGCGGGGAGACCCAGTACTTC. Translated: CASSYSRTGGETQYF.

This clonotype is labeled medium-sized. V and J are TRBV29-1 and TRBJ2-5, with 11 bases identical to TRBD1. This CDR3 is built from 13 residues. Germline V lookup: CDR1 SQVTM, CDR2 ANQGSEA. Unmatched junction bases numbered 1, after V lost 3 bases and J lost 4 bases. The CDR3 nucleotides are TGCAGCGTTGAGGACAGGGGGCGAGAGACCCAGTACTTC. Protein product: CSVEDRGRETQYF.

The chain combines TRBV7-9 with TRBJ2-1; D unresolved. CDR3 length equals 13 residues. The germline gives CDR1 SEHNR, CDR2 FQNEAQ (reference sequence). Trimming pared 1 base from V and 8 bases from J, leaving 9 bases between. CDR3 amino acids: CASSLVGRDEQFF. The CDR3 bases are TGTGCCAGCAGCTTAGTGGGTCGCGATGAGCAGTTCTTC.

The genes are TRBV27 and TRBJ2-3, with D maybe TRBD1 (6 bases). The CDR3 runs 16 residues. Deletions cut 1 base from V and 3 bases from J, with 14 bases between. Germline V CDR1 and CDR2: MNHEY, SMNVEV (reference sequence). In DNA, the CDR3 is TGTGCCAGCAGTTTATGGGTACCAGGACAGACAGATACGCAGTATTTT. Translated, it gives CASSLWVPGQTDTQYF.

By its share, this clonotype is medium-sized. V gene TRBV18 combines with J gene TRBJ2-7, with 8 bases that match TRBD1. V lost 3 bases, J lost 3 bases, and 7 bases stayed unmatched. This CDR3 has 15 amino acids. Germline values: CDR1 KGHSH, CDR2 LQKENI. As DNA, the CDR3 is TGTGCCAGCTCACCCACCGGGACAGGAAACTACGAGCAGTACTTC. Residues: CASSPTGTGNYEQYF.

Comment on this clonotype: The junction and the germline gene differ at one end; a read error may be behind it. This chain connects TRBV4-2 to TRBJ2-3; TRBD2 matches 9 bases. CDR1 and CDR2 (germline): LGHNA, YNFKEQ. The CDR3 runs to 19 residues. In nucleotides, the CDR3 is TGCGCCAGCAGCCAAGATCCTAGCGGGGTACTAACTAGCACAGATACGCAGTATTTT. Translated, it gives CASSQDPSGVLTSTDTQYF.

The V call is TRBV7-2, the J call TRBJ1-1; 11 nucleotides align to TRBD1. CDR3 size: 15 residues. CDR1 SGHTA and CDR2 FQGNSA come from the germline V gene. V lost 8 bases, J lost 4 bases, and 9 bases stayed unmatched. The DNA for the CDR3 is TGTGCCAGCTTACGGACAGGGGGCTTGGGCACTGAAGCTTTCTTT. Its protein product is CASLRTGGLGTEAFF.

This clonotype was picked up a small number of times. This chain connects TRBV6-2 or TRBV6-3 to TRBJ2-1; 12 nucleotides agree with TRBD1. The V and J ends lost 6 bases and 8 bases, in that order; junction bases with no gene match: 11. Per germline, CDR1 MNHEY and CDR2 SVGEGT. The CDR3 runs 16 residues. CDR3 sequence: CASRADPGQGAYEQFF. The CDR3 coding sequence is TGTGCCAGCAGAGCAGACCCGGGACAGGGGGCGTATGAGCAGTTCTTC.

This rearrangement joins TRBV7-9 to TRBJ1-4; possible D gene TRBD1, 5 bases. Germline loops: CDR1 SEHNR, CDR2 FQNEAQ (reference sequence). With 1 base removed from V and 7 bases from J, the gap between germline ends came to 19 bases. The CDR3 has 17 residues. CDR3 sequence: CASSLGVSDRESEKLFF. The CDR3 DNA follows: TGTGCCAGCAGCTTAGGAGTAAGCGACAGAGAAAGTGAAAAACTGTTTTTT.

This clonotype was found a few times. This chain links TRBV12-3 or TRBV12-4 with TRBJ2-1; the D is unclear. The CDR3 is made up of 14 amino acids. V dropped 1 base and J dropped 8 bases, with 12 bases sitting between them. The CDR3 protein is CASSLVVPSDEQFF. CDR3 nucleotides: TGTGCCAGCAGTTTAGTGGTCCCAAGCGATGAGCAGTTCTTC.

The sample holds a few counts of this clonotype. The rearrangement uses TRBV12-3 or TRBV12-4 and TRBJ2-7; no reliable D call. The CDR3 sequence is 14 residues long. The ends were cut back, 0 bases at V and 7 bases at J, with 13 bases in the middle. This CDR3 reads CASSLAGFPNEQYF. CDR3 nucleotide sequence: TGTGCCAGCAGTTTAGCGGGGTTCCCTAATGAGCAGTACTTC.

This clonotype occurred a few times. The chain joins TRBV6-6 to TRBJ2-2, with 8 nucleotides matching TRBD1. Germline loops: CDR1 MNHNY, CDR2 SVGAGI (reference sequence). This CDR3 comprises 15 residues. V shed 6 bases, J shed 6 bases, and the junction held 9 bases outside the gene matches. Written as DNA, the CDR3 is TGTGCCAGCAGCCTCCGGACAGGGTCGCCCGGGGAGCTGTTTTTT. Protein sequence: CASSLRTGSPGELFF.

In regard to this clonotype: It may be a read error: a sequence one base away is much more abundant. The V call is TRBV19, the J call TRBJ1-5; D perhaps matches TRBD1 (5 bases). The germline V and J ends were trimmed by 5 bases and 0 bases, with 20 bases remaining between them. CDR1 is LNHDA, CDR2 SQIVND, per germline (reference sequence). The CDR3 sequence is 18 residues long. The CDR3 DNA follows: TGTGCCAGTAGTGCCCGGTCAGGGAACCCTTATAGCAATCAGCCCCAGCATTTT. This codes for CASSARSGNPYSNQPQHF.

As for this clonotype: Since a much larger clone is just one base distant, this may be a read error. The V and J genes are TRBV29-1 and TRBJ2-7, with D perhaps TRBD1 (5 bases). Germline V gene lookup returns CDR1 SQVTM and CDR2 ANQGSEA. V was clipped by 3 bases and J by 7 bases, with 16 bases between them. CDR3 length: 13 amino acids. The CDR3, as DNA: TGCAGCGTTGAGAGTGGGGCCCCAGGGGAGCAGTACGTC. Its translation is CSVESGAPGEQYV.

By frequency in the sample, this clonotype is medium-sized (0.01 to 0.1%). The chain carries TRBV19 and TRBJ1-5; the D is unclear. In germline, CDR1 is LNHDA, CDR2 SQIVND (reference sequence). Trimming pared 1 base from V and 5 bases from J, leaving 9 bases between. This CDR3 is 14 amino acids long. In DNA form, the CDR3 reads TGTGCCAGTAGTATAGCGGGCACCTATCAGCCCCAGCATTTT. Its protein product is CASSIAGTYQPQHF.

This clonotype was picked up a small number of times. The chain employs TRBV6-2 or TRBV6-3 and TRBJ2-5, with TRBD2 identical over 7 bases. CDR1 and CDR2 (germline): MNHEY, SVGEGT. The ends lost 2 bases at V and 3 bases at J; junction bases unmatched: 6. The CDR3 is 15 residues long. CDR3 nucleotides: TGTGCCAGCAGTTACGCCCCTAGCGGAGAAGAGACCCAGTACTTC. It translates to CASSYAPSGEETQYF.

J is TRBJ1-1 and V is TRBV6-6, with D possibly being TRBD1 (6 bases). V was pared by 2 bases and J by 1 base, with 14 bases between. This CDR3 contains 16 residues. Per germline, CDR1 MNHNY and CDR2 SVGAGI (reference sequence). As DNA, the CDR3 is TGTGCCAGCAGTTACGGGCAGGGGACAAGGAACACTGAAGCTTTCTTT. It encodes CASSYGQGTRNTEAFF.

This clonotype was detected only a few times. V is TRBV12-3 or TRBV12-4 and J is TRBJ1-5; the D gene is possibly TRBD1 (5 bases). Trimming cost V 7 bases and J 0 bases, with 10 bases left between them. This CDR3 has 14 residues. The CDR3 coding sequence is TGTGCCAGCACCGGAGGGGCTAGCAATCAGCCCCAGCATTTT. This gives the protein CASTGGASNQPQHF.

The rearrangement joins TRBV6-2 or TRBV6-3 to TRBJ2-3; 9 positions match TRBD1. This CDR3 contains 15 residues. Per germline, CDR1 MNHEY and CDR2 SVGEGT. Germline trimming cut 11 bases from V and 0 bases from J; bases unmatched to any gene: 9. CDR3 DNA sequence: TGTGCCGCGGAAACCGGGACAGGGAGCACAGATACGCAGTATTTT. It specifies CAAETGTGSTDTQYF.